One and the same sample provided the 29 T cell receptor beta chains below, sequenced in a study of chemoradiotherapy in HPV16-positive cancers. Measured with immunoSEQ multiplex PCR; TCRdb has only the in-frame clones, and not every one. The top ten hold under 1.2% of the sample, which has under 15,000 clones, around 81% seen once. This sample was obtained from a patient who underwent chemoradiotherapy. The receptors derive from a human donor with HPV-associated anogenital cancer.

This clone came up once. V usage is TRBV4-1 and J usage is TRBJ1-1; 7 positions agree with TRBD1. CDR3 length: 15 amino acids. Per the germline V gene, CDR1 is MGHRA and CDR2 is YSYEKL. With 4 bases clipped from V and 5 bases from J, the junction kept 10 bases outside the gene matches. CDR3 bases: TGCGCCAGCAGCCTCTCCAGGGGGGGGTGGACTGAAGCTTTCTTT. Its protein product is CASSLSRGGWTEAFF.

This clone was observed once. V is TRBV2 and J is TRBJ1-5; 8 bases are a match to TRBD1. V lost 7 bases, J lost 1 base, and 12 bases stayed unmatched. CDR1 is SNHLY and CDR2 is FYNNEI in the germline V gene. The CDR3 extends over 17 amino acids. In DNA form, the CDR3 reads TGTGCCAGCACTCAGGGGGCGATAGGTAAGAGCAATCAGCCCCAGCATTTT. It specifies CASTQGAIGKSNQPQHF.

A few counts support this clone. The chain uses TRBV6-6 and TRBJ1-2; D perhaps matches TRBD1 (5 bases). CDR3 size: 13 residues. Germline values: CDR1 MNHNY, CDR2 SVGAGI (reference sequence). V dropped 5 bases and J dropped 3 bases, with 10 bases sitting between them. DNA for the CDR3: TGTGCCAGCAGTGGTAAGACAGACTATGGCTACACCTTC. This gives the protein CASSGKTDYGYTF.

The gene calls are TRBV4-2 and TRBJ1-4; 7 positions agree with TRBD1. Looked up from germline, CDR1 is LGHNA and CDR2 is YNFKEQ. Germline trimming cut 1 base from V and 5 bases from J; bases unmatched to any gene: 1. The CDR3 covers 14 residues. The DNA for the CDR3 is TGTGCCAGCAGCCAAGGACAGGGAAATGAAAAACTGTTTTTT. Translated: CASSQGQGNEKLFF.

The chain couples TRBV9 to TRBJ2-3; tentative D call: TRBD2 (6 bases). Trimming took off 6 bases at V and 1 base at J, with 9 bases between the two ends. The CDR3 consists of 13 residues. Germline CDR1 reads SGDLS; CDR2 reads YYNGEE. The CDR3 spells CASNTGGTDTQYF. The CDR3 nucleotides read TGTGCCAGCAACACGGGGGGCACAGATACGCAGTATTTT. Complete variable domain (other parts from reference TRBV9 and TRBJ2-3): DSGVTQTPKHLITATGQRVTLRCSPRSGDLSVYWYQQSLDQGLQFLIQYYNGEERAKGNILERFSAQQFPDLHSELNLSSLELGDSALYFCASNTGGTDTQYFGPGTRLTVL.

This clone was seen a few times. The chain employs TRBV19 and TRBJ1-5; D uncertain. Deletions cut 6 bases from V and 0 bases from J, with 6 bases between. Germline V gene lookup returns CDR1 LNHDA and CDR2 SQIVND (reference sequence). The CDR3 sequence is 13 residues long. The chain's CDR3 is CASSLHSNQPQHF. In DNA, the CDR3 is TGTGCCAGTAGCCTCCATAGCAATCAGCCCCAGCATTTT.

The rearrangement uses TRBV6-6 and TRBJ1-1; unclear D gene. The CDR3 is 14 amino acids. Germline CDR1 and CDR2: MNHNY and SVGAGI (reference sequence). V dropped 4 bases and J dropped 1 base, with 10 bases sitting between them. CDR3 DNA: TGTGCCAGCAGTTTTCCCAACGAGAACACTGAAGCTTTCTTT. It specifies CASSFPNENTEAFF.

The J gene is TRBJ1-2, the V gene TRBV6-1, with D maybe TRBD1 (5 bases). CDR1 and CDR2 from the germline V gene are MNHNS and SASEGT. V shed 1 base and J shed 5 bases, with 17 bases lying between them. The CDR3 sequence is 16 residues long. CDR3 in amino acids: CASSEVMAGSEYGYTF. The CDR3 DNA reads TGTGCCAGCAGTGAAGTCATGGCAGGGAGCGAGTATGGCTACACCTTC.

The chain couples TRBV20-1 to TRBJ2-3, with a weak D call TRBD1 (6 bases). Trimming removed 8 bases at V and 5 bases at J, with 11 bases between. Germline-derived CDR1 and CDR2 are DFQATT and SNEGSKA (reference sequence). CDR3 size: 11 residues. DNA of the CDR3: TGCAGTCCTCTCAGGGGAGATACGCAGTATTTT. Translating it yields CSPLRGDTQYF.

The rearrangement links TRBV9 to TRBJ2-7; TRBD2 matches 8 bases. Losses at the gene ends were 4 bases for V and 5 bases for J; bases not matched to a gene: 11. Germline V gene sequence: CDR1 SGDLS, CDR2 YYNGEE. This CDR3 region has 15 residues. CDR3 amino acids: CASSFLAGGFDEQYF. As DNA, the CDR3 is TGTGCCAGCAGCTTTTTGGCGGGGGGCTTTGACGAGCAGTACTTC.

This sequence joins TRBV6-5 and TRBJ2-1; D is ambiguous. The CDR3 contains 13 residues. Trimming removed 7 bases at V and 10 bases at J, with 17 bases between. Germline CDR1 MNHEY, CDR2 SVGAGI. CDR3 DNA: TGTGCCAGCACCGCCCCCGGGCTAGGCGAGCAGTTCTTC. The encoded protein is CASTAPGLGEQFF.

The chain carries TRBV9 and TRBJ2-5; D may match TRBD1 or TRBD2 (5 bases each). CDR3 length: 14 residues. V was trimmed by 3 bases and J by 5 bases, leaving 14 bases between them. Germline-derived CDR1 and CDR2 are SGDLS and YYNGEE. The CDR3: CASSGDSGRETQYF. DNA of the CDR3: TGTGCCAGCAGCGGAGACAGCGGCCGGGAGACCCAGTACTTC.

The chain combines TRBV10-3 with TRBJ1-5, with 7 bases identical to TRBD1. With V trimmed by 4 bases and J by 7 bases, 4 bases remained unmatched. The CDR3 contains 13 residues. Germline loops: CDR1 ENHRY, CDR2 SYGVKD. The CDR3 DNA reads TGTGCCATCAGTGTAGACAGGGACCAGCCCCAGCATTTT. Its translation is CAISVDRDQPQHF.

V usage is TRBV19 and J usage is TRBJ2-5; perhaps TRBD1 as D (5 bases). The length of the CDR3 is 13 residues. Germline CDR1 and CDR2: LNHDA and SQIVND (reference sequence). The germline V and J ends were trimmed by 10 bases and 1 base, with 13 bases remaining between them. CDR3 sequence (DNA): TGTGCCACCCAGGGCCTCCTCCAAGAGACCCAGTACTTC. Protein: CATQGLLQETQYF. Variable domain in full (rest from reference TRBV19 and TRBJ2-5): DGGITQSPKYLFRKEGQNVTLSCEQNLNHDAMYWYRQDPGQGLRLIYYSQIVNDFQKGDIAEGYSVSREKKESFPLTVTSAQKNPTAFYLCATQGLLQETQYFGPGTRLLVL.

This rearrangement joins TRBV7-2 to TRBJ2-5, with D possibly matching TRBD2 (5 bases). CDR3 length: 18 residues. The germline V gene encodes CDR1 SGHTA and CDR2 FQGNSA. V lost 3 bases and J lost 1, with 21 bases in between. The CDR3 nucleotides are TGTGCCAGCAGCTTGCCCCGGGAACCCCGCGAACTCCAAGAGACCCAGTACTTC. It is translated as CASSLPREPRELQETQYF.

The genes are TRBV15 and TRBJ2-6; weak D call: TRBD1 (6 bases). V was trimmed by 6 bases and J by 1 base, leaving 10 bases between them. CDR3 length: 15 residues. CDR1 and CDR2 (germline): LNHNV, YYDKDF (reference sequence). The CDR3 bases are TGTGCCACCAGGCAAACAGGGTCTGGGGCCAACGTCCTGACTTTC. Translating it yields CATRQTGSGANVLTF.

CDR3 in amino acids: CASSPLGTGNWEETQYF. DNA of the CDR3: TGTGCCAGCTCACCCCTCGGGACAGGGAATTGGGAAGAGACCCAGTACTTC. V gene TRBV18 combines with J gene TRBJ2-5, with 9 bases matching TRBD1. This CDR3 is built from 17 residues. Trimming cost V 3 bases and J 3 bases; bases outside gene matches: 11. Germline V CDR1 and CDR2: KGHSH, LQKENI.

The chain carries TRBV10-3 and TRBJ1-3; 7 bases are a match to TRBD1. This CDR3 has 15 residues. Germline V gives CDR1 ENHRY, CDR2 SYGVKD. Trimming at V came to 6 bases and at J to 4 bases, leaving 9 bases not matched to a gene. The CDR3 coding sequence is TGTGCCATCAGCGAGCTTCAGGGGGGGGGAAACACCATATATTTT. Translated: CAISELQGGGNTIYF.

This clone appeared a single time. The genes are TRBV9 and TRBJ2-3; D uncertain. Germline CDR1 and CDR2: SGDLS and YYNGEE. V lost 4 bases and J lost 4, with 10 bases in between. The CDR3 consists of 13 residues. CDR3 region: CASSSGTADTQYF. CDR3 DNA sequence: TGTGCCAGCAGCTCTGGCACGGCAGATACGCAGTATTTT.

The V and J genes are TRBV29-1 and TRBJ2-5; a weak D match, TRBD1 (5 bases). This CDR3 has 14 residues. Trimming cost V 2 bases and J 3 bases, with 13 bases left between them. Germline V gene sequence: CDR1 SQVTM, CDR2 ANQGSEA. CDR3 nucleotide sequence: TGCAGCGTTGAAAAAACAGGAGCCAAAGAGACCCAGTACTTC. It translates to CSVEKTGAKETQYF.

The chain employs TRBV4-1 and TRBJ2-7, with 9 positions matching TRBD1. CDR1 is MGHRA, CDR2 YSYEKL, per germline. CDR3 length equals 15 residues. V trimming: 5 bases; J trimming: 6 bases; junction bases outside the gene matches: 11. In nucleotides, the CDR3 is TGCGCCAGCAGCGATACGGGACAGGGTCGGGCCGAGCAGTACTTC. Its translation: CASSDTGQGRAEQYF.

The CDR3 nucleotides read TGTGCCAGCAGTGAAGACGGGACAGAAACTATAAACTATGGCTACACCTTC. Translated, it gives CASSEDGTETINYGYTF. This rearrangement joins TRBV25-1 to TRBJ1-2; 7 nucleotides align to TRBD1. Trimming at V came to 2 bases and at J to 2 bases, leaving 11 bases not matched to a gene. The CDR3 extends over 17 amino acids. CDR1 and CDR2 from the germline V gene are MGHDK and SYGVNS.

J is TRBJ1-2 and V is TRBV5-1; 9 bases agree with TRBD1. Per germline, CDR1 SGHRS and CDR2 YFSETQ. Trimming took 4 bases from V and 6 from J; bases not matched to a gene: 10. This CDR3 has 15 amino acids. The CDR3 sequence is CASSIQGDRVDGYTF. Here the CDR3 DNA reads TGCGCCAGCAGCATCCAAGGGGACAGGGTCGATGGCTACACCTTC. The full variable domain, completed using reference TRBV5-1 and TRBJ1-2, is KAGVTQTPRYLIKTRGQQVTLSCSPISGHRSVSWYQQTPGQGLQFLFEYFSETQRNKGNFPGRFSGRQFSNSRSEMNVSTLELGDSALYLCASSIQGDRVDGYTFGSGTRLTVV.

The V and J genes are TRBV9 and TRBJ1-1; no reliable D call. The CDR3 is made up of 16 amino acids. V lost 3 bases to trimming and J lost 5 bases, with 20 bases between them. Germline V CDR1 and CDR2: SGDLS, YYNGEE. The CDR3 sequence is CASSGTSDKMGTEAFF. CDR3 nucleotide sequence: TGTGCCAGCAGCGGTACCAGCGACAAGATGGGGACTGAAGCTTTCTTT.

V usage is TRBV2 and J usage is TRBJ1-3; D is perhaps TRBD1 (6 bases). The germline V gene has CDR1 SNHLY and CDR2 FYNNEI. The CDR3 runs to 17 residues. V was trimmed by 0 bases and J by 0 bases, leaving 12 bases between them. CDR3 amino acids: CASSEAPGTRSGNTIYF. In DNA, the CDR3 is TGTGCCAGCAGTGAAGCGCCCGGGACACGCTCTGGAAACACCATATATTTT.

The chain is built from TRBV10-3 and TRBJ1-2; D gene ambiguous. The CDR3 is 12 residues long. Trimming cost V 8 bases and J 4 bases, with 11 bases left between them. Germline CDR1 reads ENHRY; CDR2 reads SYGVKD. This CDR3 reads CAIGEGGYGYTF. The DNA for the CDR3 is TGTGCCATCGGGGAGGGAGGCTATGGCTACACCTTC.

J is TRBJ2-3 and V is TRBV5-6, with D uncertain. This CDR3 contains 15 residues. Germline CDR1 is SGHDT and CDR2 is YYEEEE. Between the trimmed V and J ends, which lost 0 bases and 1 base, there was a span of 9 bases. CDR3 coding DNA: TGTGCCAGCAGCTTGGGGACGGCGGGCACAGATACGCAGTATTTT. This gives the protein CASSLGTAGTDTQYF.

The chain employs TRBV7-2 and TRBJ2-5, with D possibly TRBD2 on 5 matching bases. There are 13 residues in the CDR3. Deletions cut 5 bases from V and 5 bases from J, with 12 bases between. CDR1 and CDR2 (germline): SGHTA, FQGNSA. As DNA, the CDR3 is TGTGCCAGCAGCCTCACGGGGTTGGAGACCCAGTACTTC. Its protein is CASSLTGLETQYF.

The CDR3, as DNA: TGCGCCAGCAGCCCGGCTTCGGGGGGCGACTATGGCTACACCTTC. Protein: CASSPASGGDYGYTF. The rearrangement uses TRBV5-1 and TRBJ1-2; the D gene is possibly TRBD1 (6 bases). CDR1 is SGHRS, CDR2 YFSETQ, per germline. Trimming shortened V by 4 bases and J by 3 bases, and 16 bases separated the two germline ends. The CDR3 sequence is 15 residues long. Using reference TRBV5-1 and TRBJ1-2 for the parts outside the CDR3, the full variable domain is KAGVTQTPRYLIKTRGQQVTLSCSPISGHRSVSWYQQTPGQGLQFLFEYFSETQRNKGNFPGRFSGRQFSNSRSEMNVSTLELGDSALYLCASSPASGGDYGYTFGSGTRLTVV.